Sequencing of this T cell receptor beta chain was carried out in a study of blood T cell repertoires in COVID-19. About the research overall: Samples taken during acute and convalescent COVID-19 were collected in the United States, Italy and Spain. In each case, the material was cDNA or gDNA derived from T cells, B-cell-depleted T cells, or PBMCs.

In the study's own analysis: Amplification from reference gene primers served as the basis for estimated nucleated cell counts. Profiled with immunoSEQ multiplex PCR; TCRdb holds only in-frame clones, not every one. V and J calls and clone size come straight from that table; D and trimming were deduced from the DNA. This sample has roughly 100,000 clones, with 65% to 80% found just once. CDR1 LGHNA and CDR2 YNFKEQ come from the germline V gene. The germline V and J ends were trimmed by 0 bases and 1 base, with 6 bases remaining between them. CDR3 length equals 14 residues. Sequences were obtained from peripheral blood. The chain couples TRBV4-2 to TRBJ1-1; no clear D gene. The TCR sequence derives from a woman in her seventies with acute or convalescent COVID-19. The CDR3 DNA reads TGTGCCAGCAGCCAAGATCTGGCGAACACTGAAGCTTTCTTT. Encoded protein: CASSQDLANTEAFF.